Sequencing of this T cell receptor (beta chain) was carried out in a study of T cell repertoires in cytomegalovirus infection. Study in general: CMV epitopes that were recently identified and HLA-C-restricted were used alongside well-studied HLA-B-restricted ones. Carrying CMV and the relevant HLA type showed in public TCR beta signatures.

This clonotype was counted a few times. Antigen: not known. TCRdb recomputed calls from the reads with MiXCR, one row per CDR3 protein. The data show roughly 920,000 distinct CDR3 sequences, 30% to 40% seen once. CDR1 and CDR2 (germline): SGHTA, FQGTGA. V was trimmed by 5 bases and J by 3 bases, leaving 18 bases between them. CDR3 length: 16 residues. The sample consisted of cultured CD8+ T cells from PBMCs, taken from culture after CMV antigen stimulation. The TCR sequence derives from a human donor in good health (CMV status not recorded). Some clones in this sample may be carry-over from other donors' samples. The chain combines TRBV7-3 with TRBJ2-3, with D tentatively TRBD2 (7 bases). The CDR3 bases are TGTGCCAGCAGCCAAGGGGGGGGGGCGTGGACAGATACGCAGTATTTT. It codes for CASSQGGGAWTDTQYF.